This T cell receptor beta chain was captured by sequencing in a study of cytomegalovirus exposure and HLA in healthy donors. This clone was picked up one time. Trimming took 5 bases from V and 8 from J, leaving 16 bases between them. Per the germline V gene, CDR1 is LNHDA and CDR2 is SQIVND (reference sequence). This CDR3 spans 14 amino acids. PCR primers comprised 60 Vbeta and 13 Jbeta primers. Using immunoSEQ multiplex PCR, the repertoire was profiled, and TCRdb retains in-frame clones only, with some absent. The sample has over 200,000 clones, 70% to 85% seen once. The sample consisted of PBMCs. The sequence derives from a male donor in good health and CMV-seronegative. This chain links TRBV19 with TRBJ2-1; possibly TRBD2 for D (5 bases). CDR3 residues: CASSARGLRDEQFF. CDR3 DNA sequence: TGTGCCAGTAGTGCCCGGGGATTAAGGGATGAGCAGTTCTTC.